These 22 T cell receptor beta chains share one sample of origin, sequenced in a study of cytotoxic CD8 clonotypes in ibrutinib-treated CLL. Assay used: immunoSEQ multiplex PCR; TCRdb lists only in-frame clones, some missing. The sample yields about 50,000 clones, roughly 83% seen once. This material consisted of PBMCs, taken after 24 months of ibrutinib treatment. All receptors derive from a human donor with chronic lymphocytic leukemia.

The chain combines TRBV6-5 with TRBJ1-1; D possibly corresponds to TRBD1 (5 bases). The germline V gene encodes CDR1 MNHEY and CDR2 SVGAGI. The CDR3 totals 14 residues. Trimming removed 0 bases at V and 3 bases at J, with 8 bases between. Written as DNA, the CDR3 is TGTGCCAGCAGTTACTCCCCGGGGGACACTGAAGCTTTCTTT. Its translation: CASSYSPGDTEAFF.

V usage is TRBV5-1 and J usage is TRBJ1-5, with a weak D call TRBD1 (6 bases). The CDR3 totals 14 residues. Germline V lookup: CDR1 SGHRS, CDR2 YFSETQ. Trimming cost V 3 bases and J 2 bases, with 9 bases left between them. The CDR3 sequence: CASSSGDGNQPQHF. The CDR3 DNA sequence: TGCGCCAGCAGCTCAGGGGATGGCAATCAGCCCCAGCATTTT.

The chain employs TRBV5-1 and TRBJ1-1, with no clear D. V lost 1 base and J lost 2, with 3 bases in between. The CDR3 is 12 residues long. Germline V gene sequence: CDR1 SGHRS, CDR2 YFSETQ. The CDR3 DNA reads TGCGCCAGCAGCTTGTTTAACACTGAAGCTTTCTTT. This gives the protein CASSLFNTEAFF.

The V call is TRBV7-3, the J call TRBJ2-1; D is uncertain. CDR1 and CDR2 (germline): SGHTA, FQGTGA. Between the trimmed V and J ends, which lost 5 bases and 4 bases, there was a span of 18 bases. The CDR3 consists of 16 residues. The CDR3 DNA follows: TGTGCCAGCAGCCCCCTGCCCAGTTTAGGGTACAATGAGCAGTTCTTC. Its protein is CASSPLPSLGYNEQFF.

The CDR3: CASSSLVPTYNEQFF. The CDR3 coding sequence is TGTGCCAGCAGCAGCCTAGTCCCCACTTACAATGAGCAGTTCTTC. This rearrangement joins TRBV7-9 to TRBJ2-1; D not resolved. This CDR3 is 15 amino acids long. Germline V gene data show CDR1 as SEHNR and CDR2 as FQNEAQ (reference sequence). V was trimmed by 5 bases and J by 4 bases, leaving 15 bases between them.

The rearrangement links TRBV19 to TRBJ2-3; D gene ambiguous. The ends were cut back, 5 bases at V and 0 bases at J, with 12 bases in the middle. In germline, CDR1 is LNHDA, CDR2 SQIVND (reference sequence). This CDR3 spans 15 amino acids. The CDR3 sequence is CASSDTTPSTDTQYF. In nucleotides, the CDR3 is TGTGCCAGTAGTGACACAACACCTAGCACAGATACGCAGTATTTT.

This chain uses TRBV29-1 with TRBJ2-1, with 7 positions matching TRBD1. The germline V gene has CDR1 SQVTM and CDR2 ANQGSEA. The CDR3 is 13 residues long. The V and J ends lost 7 bases and 4 bases, in that order; junction bases with no gene match: 7. The DNA of the CDR3 is TGCAGCGCTGACAGGGCCCTTTACAATGAGCAGTTCTTC. This sequence encodes CSADRALYNEQFF.

This clone was seen a few times. V is TRBV7-9 and J is TRBJ2-2; 14 bases line up with TRBD2. Per the germline V gene, CDR1 is SEHNR and CDR2 is FQNEAQ (reference sequence). The CDR3 is 19 residues long. Trimming took 3 bases from V and 7 from J; bases not matched to a gene: 13. The chain's CDR3 is CASSFGGTSGRRRNGELFF. The CDR3 DNA follows: TGTGCCAGCAGCTTCGGGGGGACTAGCGGGAGAAGGAGGAACGGGGAGCTGTTTTTT.

The V and J genes are TRBV7-2 and TRBJ2-1, with 7 bases identical to TRBD1. Germline assignment: CDR1 SGHTA and CDR2 FQGNSA. V trimming: 1 base; J trimming: 8 bases; junction bases outside the gene matches: 11. The CDR3 contains 16 residues. The DNA of the CDR3 is TGTGCCAGCAGCTTAGGAAGGGGACAGATGGGGGATGAGCAGTTCTTC. This encodes CASSLGRGQMGDEQFF.

The chain carries TRBV5-8 and TRBJ2-6; 10 positions match TRBD1. The CDR3 runs to 16 residues. Germline CDR1 and CDR2: SGHTS and YDEGEE. The J segment lost 4 bases and the V segment lost 3 bases, leaving 4 bases of the junction unmatched. Here the CDR3 DNA reads TGTGCCAGCAGCTCCGGGACAGGGGCCGGGGCCAACGTCCTGACTTTC. This encodes CASSSGTGAGANVLTF.

The chain couples TRBV7-3 to TRBJ2-2, with D perhaps TRBD2 (6 bases). The germline gives CDR1 SGHTA, CDR2 FQGTGA. V lost 1 base and J 1 base, leaving 13 bases between the germline ends. This CDR3 spans 17 amino acids. DNA of the CDR3: TGTGCCAGCAGCTTAATCCTGGGTAGCGGGAACACCGGGGAGCTGTTTTTT. This encodes CASSLILGSGNTGELFF.

The V and J genes are TRBV29-1 and TRBJ2-2; TRBD2 agrees at 8 bases. The CDR3 runs to 14 residues. Germline CDR1 is SQVTM and CDR2 is ANQGSEA. CDR3 nucleotides: TGCAGTGCCTCCGGGACTAGTTCCACCGGGGAGCTGTTTTTT. Residues: CSASGTSSTGELFF.

The V gene is TRBV27, the J gene TRBJ1-4; the D is unclear. The ends were cut back, 2 bases at V and 3 bases at J, with 10 bases in the middle. CDR3 size: 15 residues. Germline V gene lookup returns CDR1 MNHEY and CDR2 SMNVEV (reference sequence). CDR3: CASSLTGKANEKLFF. CDR3 DNA sequence: TGTGCCAGCAGTTTAACGGGGAAAGCTAATGAAAAACTGTTTTTT. The variable domain in full, completed from reference TRBV27 and TRBJ1-4, reads EAQVTQNPRYLITVTGKKLTVTCSQNMNHEYMSWYRQDPGLGLRQIYYSMNVEVTDKGDVPEGYKVSRKEKRNFPLILESPSPNQTSLYFCASSLTGKANEKLFFGSGTQLSVL.

The chain recombines TRBV7-2 with TRBJ1-1; D is undetermined. CDR1 and CDR2 (germline): SGHTA, FQGNSA. Deletions cut 7 bases from V and 0 bases from J, with 15 bases between. The CDR3 sequence is 15 residues long. CDR3 sequence: CASIRSVYMNTEAFF. CDR3 bases: TGTGCCAGCATCCGGAGCGTTTATATGAACACTGAAGCTTTCTTT.

The chain is built from TRBV30 and TRBJ2-7, with a tentative D call TRBD1 (6 bases). This CDR3 is built from 11 residues. Trimming removed 1 base at V and 12 bases at J, with 13 bases between. Germline V gives CDR1 GTSNPN, CDR2 SVGIG (reference sequence). CDR3: CAWSDSGHLYF. The CDR3, as DNA: TGTGCCTGGAGTGATTCGGGACATTTGTACTTC.

This clone has a handful of counts. This chain uses TRBV11-2 with TRBJ1-2, with 11 bases that match TRBD1. CDR3 size: 14 residues. Germline V gene sequence: CDR1 SGHAT, CDR2 FQNNGV. CDR3 nucleotides: TGTGCTACCGCCGGGACAGGGGGGGACTATGGCTACACCTTC. It specifies CATAGTGGDYGYTF.

The CDR3 nucleotides read TGCGCCAGCAGCCAGTCCGGTGTGCGTGGCTACACCTTC. It encodes CASSQSGVRGYTF. The chain employs TRBV4-3 and TRBJ1-2; D ambiguous. CDR1 and CDR2 from the germline V gene are LGHNA and YSLEER. The CDR3 sequence is 13 residues long. V lost 3 bases to trimming and J lost 7 bases, with 12 bases between them.

The V gene is TRBV30, the J gene TRBJ2-1, with D perhaps assigned TRBD1 or TRBD2 (5 bases each). Per germline, CDR1 GTSNPN and CDR2 SVGIG (reference sequence). Trimming pared 1 base from V and 8 bases from J, leaving 12 bases between. This CDR3 has 13 amino acids. The CDR3 nucleotides read TGTGCCTGGAGTGACGGGGCCGCTTATGAGCAGTTCTTC. Amino acid sequence: CAWSDGAAYEQFF.

V usage is TRBV5-1 and J usage is TRBJ1-1; D is perhaps TRBD1 (6 bases). The CDR3 sequence is 14 residues long. The germline V gene encodes CDR1 SGHRS and CDR2 YFSETQ. With 0 bases removed from V and 5 bases from J, the gap between germline ends came to 11 bases. The CDR3 region has the DNA TGCGCCAGCAGCTTGGACGAAGGGGGAACTGAAGCTTTCTTT. Protein sequence: CASSLDEGGTEAFF. The full variable domain, its missing parts supplied by reference TRBV5-1 and TRBJ1-1, is KAGVTQTPRYLIKTRGQQVTLSCSPISGHRSVSWYQQTPGQGLQFLFEYFSETQRNKGNFPGRFSGRQFSNSRSEMNVSTLELGDSALYLCASSLDEGGTEAFFGQGTRLTVV.

The rearrangement uses TRBV7-2 and TRBJ2-2; TRBD2 aligns across 9 bases. Unmatched junction bases numbered 4, after V lost 5 bases and J lost 6 bases. This CDR3 has 14 amino acids. Germline V CDR1 and CDR2: SGHTA, FQGNSA. As DNA, the CDR3 is TGTGCCAGCAGCGGGGGACTAGCTTCCGGGGAGCTGTTTTTT. Translating it yields CASSGGLASGELFF.

The chain joins TRBV29-1 to TRBJ1-1; D is perhaps TRBD1 (6 bases). Germline V gene data show CDR1 as SQVTM and CDR2 as ANQGSEA. Between the trimmed V and J ends, which lost 4 bases and 8 bases, there was a span of 14 bases. The CDR3 is 12 amino acids. The chain's CDR3 is CSVVRDTNEAFF. CDR3 nucleotide sequence: TGCAGCGTTGTGCGGGACACTAACGAAGCTTTCTTT.

The V and J genes are TRBV18 and TRBJ2-7; 8 nucleotides agree with TRBD1. V shed 3 bases, J shed 5 bases, and the junction held 12 bases outside the gene matches. The germline V gene has CDR1 KGHSH and CDR2 LQKENI. The CDR3 length is 16 residues. CDR3 DNA sequence: TGTGCCAGCTCACCCACCCCGAAGACAGGGGCGGACGAGCAGTACTTC. Its translation: CASSPTPKTGADEQYF.